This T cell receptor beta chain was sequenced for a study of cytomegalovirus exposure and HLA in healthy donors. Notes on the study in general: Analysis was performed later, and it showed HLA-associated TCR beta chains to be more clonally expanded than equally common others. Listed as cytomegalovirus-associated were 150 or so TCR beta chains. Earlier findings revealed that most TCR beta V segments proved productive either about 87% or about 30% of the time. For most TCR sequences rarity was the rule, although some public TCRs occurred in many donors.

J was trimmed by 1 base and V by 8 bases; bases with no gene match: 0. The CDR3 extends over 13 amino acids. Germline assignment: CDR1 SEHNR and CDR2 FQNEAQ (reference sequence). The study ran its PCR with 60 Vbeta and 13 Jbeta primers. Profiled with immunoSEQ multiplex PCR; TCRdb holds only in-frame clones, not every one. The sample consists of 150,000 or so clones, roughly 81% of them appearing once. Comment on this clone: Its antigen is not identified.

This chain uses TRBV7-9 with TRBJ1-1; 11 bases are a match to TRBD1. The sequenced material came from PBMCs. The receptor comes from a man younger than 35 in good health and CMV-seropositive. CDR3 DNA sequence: TGTGCCAGCGGACAGGGGGCGAACACTGAAGCTTTCTTT. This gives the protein CASGQGANTEAFF.